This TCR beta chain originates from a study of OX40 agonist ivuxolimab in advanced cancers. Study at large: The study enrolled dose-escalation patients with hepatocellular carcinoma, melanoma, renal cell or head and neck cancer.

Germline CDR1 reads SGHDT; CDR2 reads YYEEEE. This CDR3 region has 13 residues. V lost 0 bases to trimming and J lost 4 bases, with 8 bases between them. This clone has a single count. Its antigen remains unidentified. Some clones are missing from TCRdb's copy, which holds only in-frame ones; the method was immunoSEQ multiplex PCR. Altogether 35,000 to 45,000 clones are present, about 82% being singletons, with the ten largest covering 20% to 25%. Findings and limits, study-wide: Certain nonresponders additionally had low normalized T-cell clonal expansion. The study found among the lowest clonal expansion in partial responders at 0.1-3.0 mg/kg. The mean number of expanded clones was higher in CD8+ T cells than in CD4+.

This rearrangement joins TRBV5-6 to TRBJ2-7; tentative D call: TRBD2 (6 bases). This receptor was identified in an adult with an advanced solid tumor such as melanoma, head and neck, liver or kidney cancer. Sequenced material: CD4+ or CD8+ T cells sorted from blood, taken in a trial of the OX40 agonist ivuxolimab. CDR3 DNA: TGTGCCAGCAGCTTGGGGACTACATACGAGCAGTACTTC. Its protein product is CASSLGTTYEQYF.